The source of this TCR beta chain is a study of shared clonotypes between healthy human individuals. The CDR3 is 14 amino acids. J was trimmed by 1 base and V by 3 bases; bases with no gene match: 4. Germline CDR1 is SQVTM and CDR2 is ANQGSEA. On this clone: Within the sample, other DNA sequences also encode this same CDR3.

Only in-frame clones appear in the TCRdb table, and some are missing; sequencing was by immunoSEQ multiplex PCR. The table includes over 2 million clones, over 85% detected once. CD8 cells regarded as naive lacked CD45RO, were positively chosen for CCR7, and omitted terminally differentiated effector memory CD45RA+ cells. The study drew its donors from healthy HIV-negative adults without recent acute infections or vaccinations. The chain carries TRBV29-1 and TRBJ2-7, with 9 bases fitting TRBD2. The sequencing sample was made of naive CD8+ T cells sorted from blood. This clonotype was sampled from a man between 18 and 29 years old in good health. The CDR3 spells CSVESSGSSYEQYF. CDR3 DNA: TGCAGCGTTGAGAGTAGCGGGAGTTCCTACGAGCAGTACTTC.